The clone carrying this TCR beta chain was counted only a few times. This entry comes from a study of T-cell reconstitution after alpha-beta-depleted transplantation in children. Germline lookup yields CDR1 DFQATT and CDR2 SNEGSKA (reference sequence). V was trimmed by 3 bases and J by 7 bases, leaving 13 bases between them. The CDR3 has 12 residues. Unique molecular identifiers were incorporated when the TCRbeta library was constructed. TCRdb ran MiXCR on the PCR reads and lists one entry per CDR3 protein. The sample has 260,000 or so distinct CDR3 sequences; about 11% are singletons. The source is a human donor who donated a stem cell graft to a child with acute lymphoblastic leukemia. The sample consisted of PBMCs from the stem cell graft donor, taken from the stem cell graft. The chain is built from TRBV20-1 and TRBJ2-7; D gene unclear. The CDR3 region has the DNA TGCAGTGCTAGCGGCCTCGATTGGGAGCAGTACTTC. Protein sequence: CSASGLDWEQYF.